Listed here are 10 T cell receptor beta chains from one sample, sequenced in a study of brain T cells in children with intractable seizures. Sequenced by immunoSEQ multiplex PCR; TCRdb stores in-frame clones only, minus some. This sample has 300,000 to 400,000 clones; more than 85% occur once, and the top ten carry roughly 5.7%. Time point meaning: blood from clinic visit 5 months post-surgery; TSC patient then seizure free. Here the sequenced sample was peripheral blood, taken 4 to 5 months after surgery. All receptors come from a boy in the first two years of life with tuberous sclerosis and intractable seizures.

The DNA of the CDR3 is TGTGCCAGTAGTATGGATAGACTAGCGGAGACGGATACGCAGTATTTT. Translation gives CASSMDRLAETDTQYF. The chain uses TRBV19 and TRBJ2-3, with 9 positions matching TRBD2. Germline V gene sequence: CDR1 LNHDA, CDR2 SQIVND (reference sequence). This CDR3 contains 16 residues. V was clipped by 3 bases and J by 6 bases; unmatched bases: 10.

The chain carries TRBV5-6 and TRBJ1-1, with D tentatively TRBD1 (5 bases). The CDR3 runs to 14 residues. The V end was cut by 4 bases, the J end by 5 bases, with 15 bases between. Germline-derived CDR1 and CDR2 are SGHDT and YYEEEE. CDR3 region: CASSQGIGGTEAFF. The CDR3 DNA sequence: TGTGCCAGCAGCCAGGGTATCGGAGGTACTGAAGCTTTCTTT. Combining the CDR3 with reference TRBV5-6 and TRBJ1-1 gives the whole variable domain DAGVTQSPTHLIKTRGQQVTLRCSPKSGHDTVSWYQQALGQGPQFIFQYYEEEERQRGNFPDRFSGHQFPNYSSELNVNALLLGDSALYLCASSQGIGGTEAFFGQGTRLTVV.

The rearrangement links TRBV19 to TRBJ1-1; no firm D call. CDR1 and CDR2 from the germline V gene are LNHDA and SQIVND (reference sequence). V shed 7 bases and J shed 5 bases, with 14 bases lying between them. CDR3 length: 13 residues. CDR3 nucleotides: TGTGCCAGTACCAACGAGTGGGGAACTGAAGCTTTCTTT. Protein product: CASTNEWGTEAFF.

On this clone: Within the sample, other DNA sequences also encode this same CDR3. The genes are TRBV25-1 and TRBJ1-1; weak D call: TRBD1 (5 bases). V lost 3 bases and J 5 bases, leaving 10 bases between the germline ends. The CDR3 spans 13 residues. The germline V gene has CDR1 MGHDK and CDR2 SYGVNS. The CDR3: CASSDLGGTEAFF. CDR3 DNA: TGTGCCAGCAGTGACCTCGGGGGGACTGAAGCTTTCTTT.

The CDR3 sequence: CASSVDAGTGSYEQYF. The CDR3 nucleotides are TGTGCCAGCAGCGTAGATGCCGGGACAGGATCCTACGAGCAGTACTTC. This chain links TRBV9 with TRBJ2-7; 8 nucleotides line up with TRBD1. CDR1 and CDR2 from the germline V gene are SGDLS and YYNGEE. The V gene end was trimmed by 0 bases and the J gene end by 1 base; junction bases not matched to a gene: 6. The CDR3 has 16 residues. Variable domain in full (rest from reference TRBV9 and TRBJ2-7): DSGVTQTPKHLITATGQRVTLRCSPRSGDLSVYWYQQSLDQGLQFLIQYYNGEERAKGNILERFSAQQFPDLHSELNLSSLELGDSALYFCASSVDAGTGSYEQYFGPGTRLTVT.

This clone has just a few counts. The chain has TRBV7-9 and TRBJ1-5, with no clear D. V was cut by 5 bases and J by 10 bases, with 12 bases left in between. This CDR3 is built from 12 residues. CDR1 SEHNR and CDR2 FQNEAQ come from the germline V gene (reference sequence). The CDR3 here is CASSAPENPQHF. CDR3 DNA sequence: TGTGCCAGCAGCGCCCCGGAAAATCCCCAGCATTTT.

The genes are TRBV19 and TRBJ2-1, with TRBD1 identical over 11 bases. Looked up from germline, CDR1 is LNHDA and CDR2 is SQIVND (reference sequence). The CDR3 is 14 residues long. The V and J ends lost 7 bases and 4 bases, in that order; junction bases with no gene match: 3. The CDR3, as DNA: TGTGCCAGTACTGGACAGGGGGCGTACAATGAGCAGTTCTTC. This gives the protein CASTGQGAYNEQFF.

The gene calls are TRBV9 and TRBJ2-1, with TRBD1 matching 11 bases. From germline, CDR1 is SGDLS and CDR2 YYNGEE. This CDR3 is 17 amino acids long. Unmatched junction bases numbered 10, after V lost 4 bases and J lost 4 bases. The chain's CDR3 is CASSPPTGTGGYNEQFF. CDR3 DNA sequence: TGTGCCAGCAGCCCCCCTACCGGGACAGGGGGTTACAATGAGCAGTTCTTC.

This clone occurred once. The chain carries TRBV30 and TRBJ1-2, with TRBD1 identical over 8 bases. There are 14 residues in the CDR3. The V gene's germline CDR1 is GTSNPN and CDR2 SVGIG (reference sequence). V trimming: 0 bases; J trimming: 8 bases; junction bases outside the gene matches: 8. The CDR3, as DNA: TGTGCCTGGAGTGTACCACCGACAGGGGAGGGCTACACCTTC. It encodes CAWSVPPTGEGYTF.

The gene calls are TRBV2 and TRBJ1-1; D possibly corresponds to TRBD1 (5 bases). Trimming left V 6 bases short and J 1 base short, with 9 bases between. From germline, CDR1 is SNHLY and CDR2 FYNNEI. This CDR3 contains 13 residues. The CDR3 region has the DNA TGTGCCAGCAGAGCTACAGGGAACACTGAAGCTTTCTTT. Protein product: CASRATGNTEAFF.